This TCR beta chain stems from a study of shared clonotypes between healthy human individuals. Across the whole study: The donors, two women and a few men, were aged 18 to 49.

Naive CD8 cells lacked CD45RO, underwent positive selection for CCR7 and left out terminally differentiated effector memory CD45RA+ cells. Germline V gives CDR1 MDHEN, CDR2 SYDVKM. Deletions cut 0 bases from V and 5 bases from J, with 10 bases between. The CDR3 has 15 residues. Profiled with immunoSEQ multiplex PCR; TCRdb holds only in-frame clones, not every one. The sample holds approximately 650,000 clones, about 95% seen once. The receptor's source is a woman aged 25 to 45 in good health. The V and J genes are TRBV28 and TRBJ1-4; maybe TRBD1 (6 bases). The sample taken for sequencing was naive CD8+ T cells sorted from blood. As DNA, the CDR3 is TGTGCCAGCAGTTTATGGGACAGATCCAATGAAAAACTGTTTTTT. This translates into CASSLWDRSNEKLFF. The variable domain in full, completed from reference TRBV28 and TRBJ1-4, reads DVKVTQSSRYLVKRTGEKVFLECVQDMDHENMFWYRQDPGLGLRLIYFSYDVKMKEKGDIPEGYSVSREKKERFSLILESASTNQTSMYLCASSLWDRSNEKLFFGSGTQLSVL.